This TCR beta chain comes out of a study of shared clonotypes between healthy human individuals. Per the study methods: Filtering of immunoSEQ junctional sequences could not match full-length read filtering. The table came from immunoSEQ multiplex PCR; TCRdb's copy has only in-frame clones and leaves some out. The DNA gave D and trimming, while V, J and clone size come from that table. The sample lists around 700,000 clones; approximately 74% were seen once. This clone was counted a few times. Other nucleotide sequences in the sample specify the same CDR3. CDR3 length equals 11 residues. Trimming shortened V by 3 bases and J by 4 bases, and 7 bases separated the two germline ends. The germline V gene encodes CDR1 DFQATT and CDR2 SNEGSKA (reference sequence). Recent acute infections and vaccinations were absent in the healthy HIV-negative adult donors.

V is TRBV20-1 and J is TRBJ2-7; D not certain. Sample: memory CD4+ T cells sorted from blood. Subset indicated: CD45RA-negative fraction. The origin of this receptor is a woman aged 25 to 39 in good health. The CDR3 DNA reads TGCAGTGCTAGTTCGCTATACGAGCAGTACTTC. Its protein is CSASSLYEQYF.